The sequence of this TCR beta chain was determined in a study of blood T cell repertoires in COVID-19 (dated by TCRdb to the early 2020s). At the level of the whole study: Samples covering the acute and convalescent phases of COVID-19 were provided by collaborators in the United States, Italy and Spain. The prospective study material was composed of cDNA or gDNA derived from T cells, B-cell-depleted T cells, or PBMCs. Subjects who had been exposed to COVID-19, were actively infected with it, or had recovered from it provided the deeply sampled blood TCRbeta repertoires that made up the dataset. A freely available public database, intended as a resource for researchers studying the immune response to SARS-CoV-2, is where the repertoires were released. The samples were drawn from two sources: the first 160 participants of the ongoing ImmuneRACE study, and over 950 subjects contributed by 6 global collaborators. Nearly every sample came with metadata listing a de-identified subject ID, COVID-19 status, age in years and sex. Where HLA class I and class II types were available, the types were taken from metadata supplied by the sample provider, not from assay-based typing.

At one collaborating source in Seattle, patients were enrolled during active infection and were followed longitudinally through the course of disease. Each collaborating institution followed its own protocols to collect whole blood in K2EDTA tubes. For TCRbeta analysis, collaborator samples were shipped as frozen whole blood, as isolated PBMCs, or as DNA extracted from either sample type. This clone appeared a single time. Its antigen is currently not known. Per-base qualities were not stored, and no clone one base away is much larger. General study outcomes and caveats: The amount of clinical and demographic metadata varied by source and participant and was provided uncurated.

CDR3 length: 16 amino acids, cysteine to phenylalanine. The only DNA kept is the CDR3, 48 bases in frame from the first base. Trimming leaves V shorter by 4 bases and J shorter by 9 bases, with the junction holding 17 bases beyond the gene matches. From a lookup of the germline V gene, CDR1 and CDR2 are SGHDT and YYEEEE. TCRbeta CDR3 regions were amplified from genomic DNA using the immunoSEQ Assay, a bias-controlled multiplex PCR. Turning to the authors' computational methods: The number of nucleated cells in each sample was estimated by amplification of reference gene primers within the assay. To quantify the absolute abundance of each unique TCRbeta CDR3 rearrangement, sequence reads were collapsed and filtered. For each sample, productive Simpson clonality was calculated as the square root of Simpson's diversity index over productive rearrangements. What TCRdb holds here is the immuneACCESS table cut down to in-frame rearrangements. Part of the clones is not present; checked against another copy, under half of the missing clones reflect an unresolved V gene, and the others are unexplained. V and J calls and clone size are as listed in that table; D and trimming were resolved from the DNA. The sample table lists 150,000 to 190,000 clones, around 83% of them with a count of one. The ten largest clones add up to 8% to 9% of the sample.

The sequence derives from a woman in her sixties or seventies with COVID-19, enrolled during active disease. The specimen sequenced was peripheral blood. The chain was built from TRBV5-6 and TRBJ1-1, with 8 middle bases fitting TRBD1. At the DNA level, the sequence is TGTGCCAGCAGCACTCCTCCGACGGACAGGGAACATCAAGCTTTCTTT. This encodes CASSTPPTDREHQAFF.